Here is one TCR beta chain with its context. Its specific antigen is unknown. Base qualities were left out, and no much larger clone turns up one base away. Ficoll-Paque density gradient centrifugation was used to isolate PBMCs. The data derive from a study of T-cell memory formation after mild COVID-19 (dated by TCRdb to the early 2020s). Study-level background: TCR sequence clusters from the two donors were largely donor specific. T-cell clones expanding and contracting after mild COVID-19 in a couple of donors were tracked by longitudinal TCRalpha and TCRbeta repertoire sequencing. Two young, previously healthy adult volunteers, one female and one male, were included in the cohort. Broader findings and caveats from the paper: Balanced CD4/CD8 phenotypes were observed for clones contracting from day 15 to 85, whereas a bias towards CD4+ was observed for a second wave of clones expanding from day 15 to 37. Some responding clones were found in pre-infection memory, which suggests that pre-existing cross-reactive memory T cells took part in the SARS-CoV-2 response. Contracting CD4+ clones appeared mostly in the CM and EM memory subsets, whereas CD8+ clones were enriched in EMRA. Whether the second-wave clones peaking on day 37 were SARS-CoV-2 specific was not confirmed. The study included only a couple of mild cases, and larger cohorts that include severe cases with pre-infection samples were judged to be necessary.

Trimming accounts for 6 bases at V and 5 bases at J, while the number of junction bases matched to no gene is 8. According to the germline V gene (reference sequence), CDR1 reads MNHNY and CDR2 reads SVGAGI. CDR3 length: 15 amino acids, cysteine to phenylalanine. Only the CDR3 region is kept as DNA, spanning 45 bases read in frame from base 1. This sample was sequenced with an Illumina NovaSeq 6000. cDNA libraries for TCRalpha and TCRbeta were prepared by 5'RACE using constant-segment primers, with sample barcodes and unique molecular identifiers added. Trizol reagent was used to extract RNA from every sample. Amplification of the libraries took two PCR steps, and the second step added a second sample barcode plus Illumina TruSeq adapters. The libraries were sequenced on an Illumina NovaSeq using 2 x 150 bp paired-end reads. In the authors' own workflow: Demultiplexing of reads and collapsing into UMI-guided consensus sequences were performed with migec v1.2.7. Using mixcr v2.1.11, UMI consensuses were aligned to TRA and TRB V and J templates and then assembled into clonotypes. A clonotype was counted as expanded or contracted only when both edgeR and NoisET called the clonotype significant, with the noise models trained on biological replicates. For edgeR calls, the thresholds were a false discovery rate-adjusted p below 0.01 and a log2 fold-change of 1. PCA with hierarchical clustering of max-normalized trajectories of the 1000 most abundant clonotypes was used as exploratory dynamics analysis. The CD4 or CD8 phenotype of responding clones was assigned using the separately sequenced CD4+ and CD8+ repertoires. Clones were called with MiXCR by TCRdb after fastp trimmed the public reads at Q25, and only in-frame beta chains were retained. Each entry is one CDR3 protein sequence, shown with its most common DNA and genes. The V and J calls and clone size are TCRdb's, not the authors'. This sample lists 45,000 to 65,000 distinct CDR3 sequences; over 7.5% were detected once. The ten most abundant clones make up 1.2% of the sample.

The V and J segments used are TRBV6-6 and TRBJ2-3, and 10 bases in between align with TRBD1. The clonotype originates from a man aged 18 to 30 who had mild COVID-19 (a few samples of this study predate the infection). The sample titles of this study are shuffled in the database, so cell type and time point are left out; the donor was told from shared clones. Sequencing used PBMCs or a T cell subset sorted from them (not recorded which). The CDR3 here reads CASSRDRGSGDTQYF. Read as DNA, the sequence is TGTGCCAGCAGCCGGGACAGGGGAAGTGGAGATACGCAGTATTTT.